This T cell receptor beta chain came from a study of shared clonotypes between healthy human individuals. Overall study context: Two female and a few male donors aged 18 to 49 were enrolled. General observations from the study: The sampled material consisted only of blood, and tissue repertoires are likely to differ. Sequencing depth was expected to affect clonotype sharing among donors.

The germline gives CDR1 MNHNY, CDR2 SVGAGI (reference sequence). V lost 6 bases, J lost 5 bases, and 6 bases stayed unmatched. The CDR3 is 14 amino acids. On this clone: Its target is unknown.

The test was conducted at deep level. Profiling relied on immunoSEQ multiplex PCR, and the TCRdb table lists in-frame clones only, not all of them. The sample lists roughly 450,000 clones; about four fifths were seen once. Source material: PBMCs. This clonotype was obtained from a woman aged 40 to 49 in good health. Some clones in this sample may be carry-over from other donors' samples. The chain combines TRBV6-6 with TRBJ1-4; 7 bases agree with TRBD1. For the CDR3, the DNA is TGTGCCAGCAGAGGGACAGTCGAAAATGAAAAACTGTTTTTT. Protein product: CASRGTVENEKLFF.